This T cell receptor (beta chain) originates from a study of Graves' ophthalmopathy and Graves' hyperthyroidism (dated by TCRdb to 2016 to 2019). Concerning the study at large: Peripheral blood was collected at initial diagnosis, prior to any treatment. TCR beta repertoire signatures were used to distinguish Graves' ophthalmopathy from Graves' hyperthyroidism and to predict progression to ophthalmopathy. In total, some 130 blood samples were TCR-sequenced: some 43 ophthalmopathy, some 75 hyperthyroidism and about 17 hyperthyroidism-to-ophthalmopathy patients. To explore V-J signatures distinguishing ophthalmopathy from hyperthyroidism, a discovery set of about a hundred patients (roughly 42 ophthalmopathy, around 55 stable hyperthyroidism) was enrolled. An independent validation cohort comprised about 20 hyperthyroidism patients and 15 to 17 patients who later progressed from hyperthyroidism to ophthalmopathy. In five or six hyperthyroidism patients, T-cell repertoires of thyroid tissue and blood were compared. Following sampling, methimazole starting at 30 mg daily was administered to hyperthyroidism patients, and high-dose intravenous methylprednisolone was administered to ophthalmopathy patients. The 80 to 100 discovery patients were randomly divided into training and test sets at a 7:3 ratio. Here is what the overall study found, with its caveats: Most of the expanded thyroid clonotypes with a frequency above 0.001 were also detected in blood, and it was suggested that the thyroid immune response may be reflected by blood repertoires. Sample size was not statistically predetermined, and group allocation was not concealed from the investigators. In validation, the model predicted ophthalmopathy progression with more than 55% sensitivity and 72.22% specificity; eleven to twelve predicted patients were CT-confirmed with GO in a median of about 7.1 months. In cross-validation, the 13-signature model distinguished ophthalmopathy from stable hyperthyroidism with just over 85% sensitivity and around 81% specificity, while in the test set the corresponding values were about 80% and 75%.

For repertoire sequencing, TCR beta CDR3 regions were amplified from RNA transcripts. The first round was an RT-PCR using HTBI primers with the Qiagen OneStep RT-PCR kit, and this first round was followed by a second-round multiplex PCR, then size selection and purification. The libraries underwent paired-end sequencing with 100 bp reads on an Illumina HiSeq2000. The original methods were these. SOAPnuke was used for read processing, and reads with adapters, uncalled bases, a mean Phred below 15, or no exact constant-primer or identifier match were discarded. High-quality paired reads were merged with COPE v1.2.5. Clonotypes were defined as unique nucleotide sequences and were aligned to IMGT TRB V, D and J references using MiTCR v1.1. Analysis was restricted to V-J combinations with a frequency above 0.0001, which covered about 99% of repertoires. For each V-J combination, a TCR clonal expansion and chaos score was defined as the ratio of F50 clonal expansion to chaos observed in the TCRdist matrix. Welch's t-statistics and random forest were used to reduce the features to about a dozen V-J combinations, which were then used as input to a naive Bayes classifier. Thyroid-blood repertoire similarity was quantified with the Morisita-Horn index. TCRdb ran its own pipeline on the public reads, namely fastp trimming at Q25 and MiXCR clone calling, and kept in-frame beta chains. Records with the same CDR3 protein are collapsed into one entry carrying the most frequent genes and DNA. TCRdb's processing, not the study's, gives the V and J calls here. The sample profile shows over 500,000 distinct CDR3 sequences; 22% of them were found once. Jointly, the top ten make up more than 5.5% of the sample.

Stable hyperthyroidism was defined as no progression to ophthalmopathy within 18 months of follow-up. Hyperthyroidism patients were newly diagnosed, with disease duration under 2 months, and aged 18 to 65 years. Patients were excluded if they had other autoimmune diseases, uncontrolled infections, pregnancy or lactation. Clinical symptoms, serum thyroxine, TRAb, thyroid ultrasound and orbital computed tomography formed the basis of the diagnosis. Ficoll-Paque density gradient centrifugation was used to isolate PBMCs from about 9 ml of fresh peripheral blood. Total RNA was extracted with Trizol reagent and quality-checked on an Agilent 2100 Bioanalyzer. In this sample, this clonotype turned up many times. Its specific antigen is unknown. Base qualities are not at hand, and no much larger clone is one base apart. At the junction V is shortened by 3 bases and J by 5 bases; bases outside the gene matches: 3. Sequences DFQATT (CDR1) and SNEGSKA (CDR2) are obtained from the germline V gene (reference sequence). Measured from the cysteine to the phenylalanine, the CDR3 is 12 residues long. The retained sequence is limited to the CDR3, 36 bases, with the frame set at the first base.

The chain is encoded by TRBV20-1 joined to TRBJ2-7, and TRBD2 matches 8 of the central bases. The sequencing sample was made of peripheral blood. The source of this sequence is a woman aged 18-29 years with stable Graves' hyperthyroidism. Some clones in this sample may be carry-over from other donors' samples. Donor details come from another sample of the same person, matched by shared clones. The CDR3 corresponds to CSASGGGHEQYF. The nucleotide sequence is given as TGCAGTGCTAGCGGGGGGGGCCACGAGCAGTACTTC.